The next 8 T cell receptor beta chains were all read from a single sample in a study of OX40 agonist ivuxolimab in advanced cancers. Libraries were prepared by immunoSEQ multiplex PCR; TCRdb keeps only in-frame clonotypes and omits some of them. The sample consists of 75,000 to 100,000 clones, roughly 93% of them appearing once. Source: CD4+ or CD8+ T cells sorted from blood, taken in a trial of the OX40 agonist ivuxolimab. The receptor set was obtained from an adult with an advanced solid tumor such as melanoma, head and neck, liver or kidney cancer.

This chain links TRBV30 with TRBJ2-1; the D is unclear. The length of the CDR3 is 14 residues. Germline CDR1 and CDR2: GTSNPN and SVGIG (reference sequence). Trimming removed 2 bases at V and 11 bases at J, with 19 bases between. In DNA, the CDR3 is TGTGCCTGGAGTTTAAACTTTGGCATAGATCAGCAGTTCTTC. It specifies CAWSLNFGIDQQFF.

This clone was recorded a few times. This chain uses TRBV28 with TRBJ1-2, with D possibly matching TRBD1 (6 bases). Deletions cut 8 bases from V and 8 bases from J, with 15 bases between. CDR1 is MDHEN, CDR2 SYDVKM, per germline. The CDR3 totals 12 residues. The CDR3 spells CASEGGVGGYTF. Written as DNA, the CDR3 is TGTGCCAGCGAAGGGGGTGTCGGAGGCTACACCTTC.

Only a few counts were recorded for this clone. CDR3 sequence (DNA): TGTGCCAGCAGTGGATCGAGGACTAGCGGCCCCTACGAGCAGTACTTC. As protein: CASSGSRTSGPYEQYF. The V gene is TRBV6-1, the J gene TRBJ2-7; TRBD2 aligns across 10 bases. Losses at the gene ends were 4 bases for V and 2 bases for J; bases not matched to a gene: 8. CDR1 MNHNS and CDR2 SASEGT come from the germline V gene. This CDR3 comprises 16 residues.

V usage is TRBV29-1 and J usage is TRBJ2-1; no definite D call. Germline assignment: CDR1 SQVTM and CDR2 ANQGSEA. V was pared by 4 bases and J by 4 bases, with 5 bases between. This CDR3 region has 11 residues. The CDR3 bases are TGCAGCGTTGTTTGGTACAATGAGCAGTTCTTC. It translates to CSVVWYNEQFF.

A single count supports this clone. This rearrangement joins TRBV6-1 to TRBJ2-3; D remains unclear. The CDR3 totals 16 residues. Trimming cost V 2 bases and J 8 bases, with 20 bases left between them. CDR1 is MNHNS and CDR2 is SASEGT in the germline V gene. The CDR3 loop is CASSELRRESRATQYF. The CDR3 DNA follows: TGTGCCAGCAGTGAACTTCGTAGGGAATCCCGAGCTACGCAGTATTTT.

CDR3 coding DNA: TGTGCCAGCAGCGTAATTGCGGGGGACACAGATACGCAGTATTTT. This sequence encodes CASSVIAGDTDTQYF. The chain couples TRBV9 to TRBJ2-3; TRBD2 matches 7 bases. The CDR3 is 15 amino acids. The V gene end was trimmed by 1 base and the J gene end by 2 bases; junction bases not matched to a gene: 4. Germline V gene lookup returns CDR1 SGDLS and CDR2 YYNGEE.

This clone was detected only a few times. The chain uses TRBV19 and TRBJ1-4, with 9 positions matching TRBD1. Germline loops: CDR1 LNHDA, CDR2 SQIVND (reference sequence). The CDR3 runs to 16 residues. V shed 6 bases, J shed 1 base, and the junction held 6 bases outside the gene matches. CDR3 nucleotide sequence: TGTGCCAGTAGGGTCGACAGGGGGAAAACTAATGAAAAACTGTTTTTT. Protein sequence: CASRVDRGKTNEKLFF.

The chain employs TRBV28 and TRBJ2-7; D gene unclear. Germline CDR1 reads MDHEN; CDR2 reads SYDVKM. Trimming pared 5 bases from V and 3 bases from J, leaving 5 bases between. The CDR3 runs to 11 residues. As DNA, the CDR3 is TGTGCCAGCAGTCTCCACTACGAGCAGTACTTC. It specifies CASSLHYEQYF.